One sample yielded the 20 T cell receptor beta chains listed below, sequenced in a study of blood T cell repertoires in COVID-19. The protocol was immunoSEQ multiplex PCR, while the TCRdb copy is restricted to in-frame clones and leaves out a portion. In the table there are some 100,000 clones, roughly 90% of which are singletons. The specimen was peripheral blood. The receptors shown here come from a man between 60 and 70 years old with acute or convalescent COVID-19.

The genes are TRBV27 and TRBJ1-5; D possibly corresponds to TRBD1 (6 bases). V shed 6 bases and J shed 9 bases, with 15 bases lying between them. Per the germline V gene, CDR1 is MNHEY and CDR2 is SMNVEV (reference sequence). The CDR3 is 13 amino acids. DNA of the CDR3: TGTGCCAGCAGGGCTACAGGGTCGAGGCCCCAGCATTTT. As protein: CASRATGSRPQHF.

Here the CDR3 reads CASSGGEVGEKLFF. CDR3 in DNA: TGTGCCAGCAGCGGGGGGGAGGTAGGCGAAAAACTGTTTTTT. The chain couples TRBV9 to TRBJ1-4; D perhaps matches TRBD1 (5 bases). The CDR3 loop spans 14 amino acids. Germline lookup yields CDR1 SGDLS and CDR2 YYNGEE. Trimming removed 3 bases at V and 8 bases at J, with 14 bases between.

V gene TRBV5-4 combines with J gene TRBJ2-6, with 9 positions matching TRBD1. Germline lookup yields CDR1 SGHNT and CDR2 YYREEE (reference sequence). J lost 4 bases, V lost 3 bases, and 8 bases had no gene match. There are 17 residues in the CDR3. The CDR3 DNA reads TGTGCCAGCAGCTCGCCGGGACAGGGTGGCGGGGCCAACGTCCTGACTTTC. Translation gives CASSSPGQGGGANVLTF.

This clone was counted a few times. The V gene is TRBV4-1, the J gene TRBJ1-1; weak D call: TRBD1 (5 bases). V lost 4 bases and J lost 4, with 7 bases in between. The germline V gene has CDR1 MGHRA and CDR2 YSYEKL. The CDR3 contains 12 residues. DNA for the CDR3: TGCGCCAGCAGCCCCGGGGGCACTGAAGCTTTCTTT. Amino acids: CASSPGGTEAFF.

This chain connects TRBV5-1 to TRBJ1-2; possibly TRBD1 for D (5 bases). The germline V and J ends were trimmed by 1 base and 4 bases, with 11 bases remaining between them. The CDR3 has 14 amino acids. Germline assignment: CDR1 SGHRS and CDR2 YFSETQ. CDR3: CASSLRGPGYGYTF. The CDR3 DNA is TGCGCCAGCAGCTTGAGGGGCCCTGGCTATGGCTACACCTTC.

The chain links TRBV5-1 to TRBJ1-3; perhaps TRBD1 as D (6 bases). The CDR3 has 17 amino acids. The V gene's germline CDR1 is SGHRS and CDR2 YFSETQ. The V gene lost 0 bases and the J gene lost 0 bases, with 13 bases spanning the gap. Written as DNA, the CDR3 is TGCGCCAGCAGCTTGGGGGCAGGGGTCGACTCTGGAAACACCATATATTTT. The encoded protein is CASSLGAGVDSGNTIYF.

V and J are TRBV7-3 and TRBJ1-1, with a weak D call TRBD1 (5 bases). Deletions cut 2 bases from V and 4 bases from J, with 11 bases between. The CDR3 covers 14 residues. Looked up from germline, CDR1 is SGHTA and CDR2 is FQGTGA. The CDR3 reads CASSLGRAVTEAFF. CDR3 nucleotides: TGTGCCAGCAGCTTAGGCAGGGCGGTCACTGAAGCTTTCTTT.

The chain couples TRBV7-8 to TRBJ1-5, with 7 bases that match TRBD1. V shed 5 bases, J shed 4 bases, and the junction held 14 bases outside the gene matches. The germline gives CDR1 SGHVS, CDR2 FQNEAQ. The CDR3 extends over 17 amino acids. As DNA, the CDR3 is TGTGCCAGCAGCCGCCACTCCGGGACAGTTCGGAATCAGCCCCAGCATTTT. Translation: CASSRHSGTVRNQPQHF.

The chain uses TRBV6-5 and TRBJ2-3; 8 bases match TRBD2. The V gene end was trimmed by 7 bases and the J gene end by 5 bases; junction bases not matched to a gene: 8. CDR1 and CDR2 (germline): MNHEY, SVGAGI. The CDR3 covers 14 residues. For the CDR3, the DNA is TGTGCCAGCACAGCGGGAGAACATGTAGATACGCAGTATTTT. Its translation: CASTAGEHVDTQYF.

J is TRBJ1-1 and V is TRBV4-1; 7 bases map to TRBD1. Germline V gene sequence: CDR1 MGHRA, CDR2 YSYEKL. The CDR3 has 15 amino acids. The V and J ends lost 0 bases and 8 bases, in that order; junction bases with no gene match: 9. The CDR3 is CASSQDPGPGGEAFF. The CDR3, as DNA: TGCGCCAGCAGCCAAGATCCGGGGCCAGGGGGGGAAGCTTTCTTT.

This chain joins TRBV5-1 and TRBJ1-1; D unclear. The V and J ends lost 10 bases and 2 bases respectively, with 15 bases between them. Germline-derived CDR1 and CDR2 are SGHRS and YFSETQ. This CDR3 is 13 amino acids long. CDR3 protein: CAAGKGPNTEAFF. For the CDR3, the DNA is TGCGCCGCCGGGAAGGGTCCCAACACTGAAGCTTTCTTT.

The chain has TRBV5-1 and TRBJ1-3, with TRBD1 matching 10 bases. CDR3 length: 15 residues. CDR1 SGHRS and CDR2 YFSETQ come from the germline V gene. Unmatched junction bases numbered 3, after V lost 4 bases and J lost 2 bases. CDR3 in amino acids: CASSPDRGTGNTIYF. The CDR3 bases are TGCGCCAGCAGCCCGGACAGGGGGACTGGAAACACCATATATTTT.

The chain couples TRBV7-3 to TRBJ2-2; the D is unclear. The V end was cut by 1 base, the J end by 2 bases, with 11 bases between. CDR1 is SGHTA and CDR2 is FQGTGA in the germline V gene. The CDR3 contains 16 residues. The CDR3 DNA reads TGTGCCAGCAGCTTAAGAGCGAGCAGAAACACCGGGGAGCTGTTTTTT. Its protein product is CASSLRASRNTGELFF.

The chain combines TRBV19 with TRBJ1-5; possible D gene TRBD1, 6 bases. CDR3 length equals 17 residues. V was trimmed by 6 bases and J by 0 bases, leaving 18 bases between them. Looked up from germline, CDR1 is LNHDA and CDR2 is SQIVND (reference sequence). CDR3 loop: CASRFSRDTYSNQPQHF. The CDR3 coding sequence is TGTGCCAGTAGATTCTCCCGGGACACCTATAGCAATCAGCCCCAGCATTTT.

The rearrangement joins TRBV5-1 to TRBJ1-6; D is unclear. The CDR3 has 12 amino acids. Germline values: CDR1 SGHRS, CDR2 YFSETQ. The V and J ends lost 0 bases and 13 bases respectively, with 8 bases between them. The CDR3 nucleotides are TGCGCCAGCAGCTTGGAATCCTTCCCCCTCCACTTT. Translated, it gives CASSLESFPLHF.

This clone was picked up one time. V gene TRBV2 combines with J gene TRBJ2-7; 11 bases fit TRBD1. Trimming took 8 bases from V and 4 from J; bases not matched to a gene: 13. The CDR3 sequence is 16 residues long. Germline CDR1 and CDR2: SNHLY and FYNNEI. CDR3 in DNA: TGTGCCAGCGCCTTTGGGGGGACAGGGGGAGGATACGAGCAGTACTTC. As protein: CASAFGGTGGGYEQYF.

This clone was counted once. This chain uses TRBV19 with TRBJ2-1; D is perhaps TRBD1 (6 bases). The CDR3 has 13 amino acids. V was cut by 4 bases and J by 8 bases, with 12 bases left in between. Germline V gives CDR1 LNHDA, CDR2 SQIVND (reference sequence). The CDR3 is CASSRRQADEQFF. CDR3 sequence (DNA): TGTGCCAGTAGTAGAAGACAGGCGGATGAGCAGTTCTTC.

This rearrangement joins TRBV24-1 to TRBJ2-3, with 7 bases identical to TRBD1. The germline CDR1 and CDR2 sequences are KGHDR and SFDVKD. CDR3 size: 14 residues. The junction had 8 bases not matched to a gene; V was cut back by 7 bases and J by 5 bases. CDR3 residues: CATRETGSGDTQYF. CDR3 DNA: TGTGCCACCAGGGAGACAGGGAGTGGAGATACGCAGTATTTT.

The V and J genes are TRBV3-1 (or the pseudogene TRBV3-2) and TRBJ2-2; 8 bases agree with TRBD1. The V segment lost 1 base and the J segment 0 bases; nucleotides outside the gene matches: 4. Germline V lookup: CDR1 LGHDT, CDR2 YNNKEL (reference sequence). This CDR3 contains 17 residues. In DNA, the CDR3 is TGTGCCAGCAGCCAAGTCCCGACAGGGGCGAACACCGGGGAGCTGTTTTTT. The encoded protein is CASSQVPTGANTGELFF.

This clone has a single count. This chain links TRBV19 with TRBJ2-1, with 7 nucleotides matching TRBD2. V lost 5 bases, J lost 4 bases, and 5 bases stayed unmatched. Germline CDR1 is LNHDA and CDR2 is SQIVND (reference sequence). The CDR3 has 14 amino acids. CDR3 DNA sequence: TGTGCCAGTAGTGCGCGGGAGAGGTACAATGAGCAGTTCTTC. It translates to CASSARERYNEQFF.